Each of the 5 T cell receptor beta chains below was sequenced from the same sample in a study of lymphopenia after photon versus proton radiotherapy. Only in-frame clones appear in the TCRdb table, and some are missing; sequencing was by immunoSEQ multiplex PCR. This table holds 60,000 to 75,000 clones, roughly 87% found once. Here the sequenced sample was peripheral blood, taken from a patient treated with proton-based radiotherapy. The receptors originated from a man aged 80 or over with esophageal cancer.

V is TRBV10-3 and J is TRBJ2-7; 13 bases are shared with TRBD2. Germline V gene sequence: CDR1 ENHRY, CDR2 SYGVKD. The CDR3 contains 16 residues. The V segment lost 2 bases and the J segment 2 bases; nucleotides outside the gene matches: 3. CDR3 coding DNA: TGTGCCATCAGTGAGCCGGGGACTAGCGGGACCTACGAGCAGTACTTC. Encoded protein: CAISEPGTSGTYEQYF.

The V call is TRBV6-1, the J call TRBJ1-2; perhaps TRBD1 as D (5 bases). Germline CDR1 and CDR2: MNHNS and SASEGT. V lost 5 bases to trimming and J lost 5 bases, with 12 bases between them. This CDR3 is built from 13 residues. CDR3 nucleotides: TGTGCCAGCAGTCCCCGGGACCCTTATGGCTACACCTTC. This sequence encodes CASSPRDPYGYTF.

The CDR3 spells CAISPGTGATVGEKLFF. The CDR3 DNA is TGTGCCATCAGCCCCGGGACAGGGGCAACTGTAGGCGAAAAACTGTTTTTT. The genes are TRBV10-3 and TRBJ1-4; 10 bases agree with TRBD1. The V gene end was trimmed by 6 bases and the J gene end by 8 bases; junction bases not matched to a gene: 15. The length of the CDR3 is 17 residues. Germline V gene sequence: CDR1 ENHRY, CDR2 SYGVKD.

The chain carries TRBV7-2 and TRBJ1-4; possible D gene TRBD1, 5 bases. V was shortened by 5 bases and J by 7 bases, with 11 bases between the two germline ends. The V gene's germline CDR1 is SGHTA and CDR2 FQGNSA. The CDR3 is 13 residues long. CDR3 DNA: TGTGCCAGCAGCCGGACGGGGGGTGAAAAACTGTTTTTT. It encodes CASSRTGGEKLFF.

The rearrangement links TRBV7-6 to TRBJ1-2; D is possibly TRBD1 (5 bases). Germline values: CDR1 SGHVS, CDR2 FNYEAQ. V lost 5 bases and J lost 4, with 20 bases in between. This CDR3 is 16 amino acids long. CDR3 sequence (DNA): TGTGCCAGCAGCCCCCGGGGGGTCGGCTTTAGCTATGGCTACACCTTC. This sequence encodes CASSPRGVGFSYGYTF.